Presented here are 9 T cell receptor beta chains from one specimen sequenced in a study of T cell responses to AZD1222 COVID-19 vaccine. Repertoires were generated with immunoSEQ multiplex PCR, while TCRdb's copy carries only in-frame clones and drops some. The sample contains some 120,000 clones, over 90% of which appear only once. The source material was peripheral blood, sampled on day 0 of AZD1222 vaccination. These receptors were taken from an adult in good health.

This sequence joins TRBV5-1 and TRBJ2-7; no definite D call. The CDR3 loop spans 14 amino acids. Between the trimmed V and J ends, which lost 0 bases and 2 bases, there was a span of 9 bases. Germline lookup yields CDR1 SGHRS and CDR2 YFSETQ. The CDR3 here is CASSLAGPPYEQYF. In DNA form, the CDR3 reads TGCGCCAGCAGCTTGGCCGGACCTCCCTACGAGCAGTACTTC.

The chain couples TRBV5-6 to TRBJ2-7, with TRBD2 identical over 8 bases. In germline, CDR1 is SGHDT, CDR2 YYEEEE. V was clipped by 4 bases and J by 1 base; unmatched bases: 10. CDR3 size: 16 residues. The CDR3 DNA is TGTGCCAGCAGCCCAATAGCGGGGTCCTTTTCCTACGAGCAGTACTTC. Translation gives CASSPIAGSFSYEQYF.

This clone has a single count. CDR3 sequence (DNA): TGCGCCAGCAGCCTTGGGACTAGCGGGGATACGCAGTATTTT. Its translation: CASSLGTSGDTQYF. This chain joins TRBV4-1 and TRBJ2-3; 12 bases match TRBD2. Germline V gene sequence: CDR1 MGHRA, CDR2 YSYEKL. The ends lost 4 bases at V and 6 bases at J; junction bases unmatched: 2. This CDR3 spans 14 amino acids.

The V gene is TRBV4-1, the J gene TRBJ1-1; D unresolved. V lost 3 bases and J 3 bases, leaving 8 bases between the germline ends. Per germline, CDR1 MGHRA and CDR2 YSYEKL. The CDR3 has 13 residues. The CDR3 loop reads CASSQWTDTEAFF. The CDR3 nucleotides read TGCGCCAGCAGCCAGTGGACGGACACTGAAGCTTTCTTT.

The CDR3 nucleotides are TGTGCCAGCAGTGAACTAATAGGAATCTCCTACGAGCAGTACTTC. Translating gives CASSELIGISYEQYF. The chain combines TRBV2 with TRBJ2-7, with D uncertain. V shed 2 bases and J shed 0 bases, with 11 bases lying between them. Germline CDR1 SNHLY, CDR2 FYNNEI. This CDR3 region has 15 residues.

The rearrangement joins TRBV6-1 to TRBJ1-5, with TRBD1 identical over 7 bases. CDR1 is MNHNS and CDR2 is SASEGT in the germline V gene. V lost 6 bases to trimming and J lost 2 bases; unmatched junction nucleotides: 16. CDR3 length equals 18 residues. The CDR3 DNA reads as TGTGCCAGCAGAGAACCGGGACAGCCTGAAGTTTGCAATCAGCCCCAGCATTTT. It codes for CASREPGQPEVCNQPQHF.

The V call is TRBV25-1, the J call TRBJ1-1; D gene unclear. The V and J ends lost 8 bases and 1 base respectively, with 8 bases between them. CDR1 is MGHDK and CDR2 is SYGVNS in the germline V gene. This CDR3 region has 12 residues. Here the CDR3 reads CASSRTNTEAFF. The CDR3, as DNA: TGTGCCAGCTCCAGGACGAACACTGAAGCTTTCTTT.

J is TRBJ2-3 and V is TRBV24-1, with TRBD2 matching over 10 bases. The CDR3 spans 16 residues. The germline CDR1 and CDR2 sequences are KGHDR and SFDVKD. Germline trimming cut 3 bases from V and 1 base from J; bases unmatched to any gene: 3. The CDR3 sequence is CATSDPSGRGTDTQYF. The CDR3 nucleotides are TGTGCCACCAGTGATCCTAGCGGGAGAGGCACAGATACGCAGTATTTT.

The rearrangement uses TRBV3-1 (or the pseudogene TRBV3-2) and TRBJ1-1; D is unclear. CDR1 and CDR2 from the germline V gene are LGHDT and YNNKEL (reference sequence). The CDR3 is 14 residues long. V was cut by 2 bases and J by 0 bases, with 7 bases left in between. CDR3 sequence (DNA): TGTGCCAGCAGCCAATGGGCGGTGAACACTGAAGCTTTCTTT. This encodes CASSQWAVNTEAFF.